The 25 T cell receptor beta chains below were found in one sample sequenced in a study of blood T cell repertoires in COVID-19. Libraries were prepared by immunoSEQ multiplex PCR; TCRdb keeps only in-frame clonotypes and omits some of them. The table has around 200,000 clones, about 83% seen once. Material: peripheral blood. The receptor set was obtained from a man aged 45 to 65 with active or convalescent COVID-19.

The chain couples TRBV20-1 to TRBJ2-7, with TRBD2 matching over 11 bases. This CDR3 is built from 15 residues. CDR1 and CDR2 from the germline V gene are DFQATT and SNEGSKA (reference sequence). The trim removed 3 bases at V and 0 bases at J, leaving 4 bases unmatched. For the CDR3, the DNA is TGCAGTGCTAGTACTAGCGGGAGTGGCTCCTACGAGCAGTACTTC. Encoded protein: CSASTSGSGSYEQYF.

The chain joins TRBV7-9 to TRBJ2-5, with D uncertain. Germline loops: CDR1 SEHNR, CDR2 FQNEAQ (reference sequence). The CDR3 runs to 14 residues. Trimming left V 4 bases short and J 5 bases short, with 14 bases between. The DNA of the CDR3 is TGTGCCAGCAGCTACGGCCAGGTTGGGGAGACCCAGTACTTC. Translated, it gives CASSYGQVGETQYF.

CDR3 sequence reads: CASSVSSPGRTDTQYF. CDR3 coding DNA: TGTGCCAGCAGCGTATCTAGCCCAGGCCGCACAGATACGCAGTATTTT. This rearrangement joins TRBV9 to TRBJ2-3; possibly TRBD2 for D (5 bases). With 1 base removed from V and 1 base from J, the gap between germline ends came to 13 bases. CDR1 and CDR2 (germline): SGDLS, YYNGEE. The CDR3 is 16 residues long.

V usage is TRBV19 and J usage is TRBJ1-3; perhaps TRBD1 as D (5 bases). V was cut by 5 bases and J by 0 bases, with 11 bases left in between. The germline V gene has CDR1 LNHDA and CDR2 SQIVND (reference sequence). There are 15 residues in the CDR3. Here the CDR3 reads CASSLDGGSGNTIYF. CDR3 DNA: TGTGCCAGTAGTCTCGACGGGGGCTCTGGAAACACCATATATTTT.

The V call is TRBV12-3 or TRBV12-4, the J call TRBJ1-1; D not resolved. Trimming cost V 8 bases and J 4 bases, with 14 bases left between them. The CDR3 spans 13 residues. The CDR3 DNA sequence: TGTGCCAGCGCACTTCAGGTCAGCACTGAAGCTTTCTTT. Translated: CASALQVSTEAFF.

V is TRBV28 and J is TRBJ2-1; TRBD1 matches 7 bases. The CDR3 has 16 amino acids. Losses at the gene ends were 6 bases for V and 0 bases for J; bases not matched to a gene: 8. Germline V lookup: CDR1 MDHEN, CDR2 SYDVKM. CDR3 sequence reads: CASRSDRPNSYNEQFF. CDR3 in DNA: TGTGCCAGCAGGTCGGACAGGCCTAACTCCTACAATGAGCAGTTCTTC. The complete variable domain, with remaining parts taken from reference TRBV28 and TRBJ2-1, reads DVKVTQSSRYLVKRTGEKVFLECVQDMDHENMFWYRQDPGLGLRLIYFSYDVKMKEKGDIPEGYSVSREKKERFSLILESASTNQTSMYLCASRSDRPNSYNEQFFGPGTRLTVL.

J is TRBJ1-5 and V is TRBV4-3, with 9 positions matching TRBD1. Germline-derived CDR1 and CDR2 are LGHNA and YSLEER. V shed 4 bases and J 2 bases; nucleotides not matched to a gene: 18. This CDR3 spans 20 amino acids. As DNA, the CDR3 is TGCGCCAGCAGCCCCTCCAGGGACAGGGAGTATAGGATGGGCAATCAGCCCCAGCATTTT. Amino acids: CASSPSRDREYRMGNQPQHF.

The genes are TRBV10-3 and TRBJ2-1; 7 bases are shared with TRBD1. The V and J ends lost 6 bases and 5 bases, in that order; junction bases with no gene match: 7. Looked up from germline, CDR1 is ENHRY and CDR2 is SYGVKD. The CDR3 consists of 14 residues. This CDR3 is CAISLTGNHNEQFF. The CDR3 DNA sequence: TGTGCCATCAGCCTGACAGGGAACCACAATGAGCAGTTCTTC.

The rearrangement uses TRBV18 and TRBJ2-1; possibly TRBD2 for D (5 bases). The CDR3 is 15 residues long. Trimming removed 1 base at V and 0 bases at J, with 7 bases between. Germline V gives CDR1 KGHSH, CDR2 LQKENI. The CDR3 nucleotides read TGTGCCAGCTCACCACGGGGAGCCTCCTACAATGAGCAGTTCTTC. Protein product: CASSPRGASYNEQFF. Full variable domain (rest looked up from reference TRBV18 and TRBJ2-1): NAGVMQNPRHLVRRRGQEARLRCSPMKGHSHVYWYRQLPEEGLKFMVYLQKENIIDESGMPKERFSAEFPKEGPSILRIQQVVRGDSAAYFCASSPRGASYNEQFFGPGTRLTVL.

The rearrangement links TRBV30 to TRBJ2-7; TRBD2 matches at 7 bases. CDR3 length: 12 residues. The germline CDR1 and CDR2 sequences are GTSNPN and SVGIG (reference sequence). The junction had 6 bases not matched to a gene; V was cut back by 8 bases and J by 2 bases. The CDR3 loop reads CARGGAAYEQYF. The CDR3 nucleotides read TGTGCCAGGGGAGGGGCAGCCTACGAGCAGTACTTC.

J is TRBJ2-7 and V is TRBV28, with TRBD2 matching 11 bases. Losses at the gene ends were 4 bases for V and 1 base for J; bases not matched to a gene: 6. Germline V gene lookup returns CDR1 MDHEN and CDR2 SYDVKM. The CDR3 contains 16 residues. The CDR3 sequence is CASSSTLAGGSYEQYF. DNA of the CDR3: TGTGCCAGCAGTTCCACTTTAGCGGGAGGGTCCTACGAGCAGTACTTC. The entire variable domain, with the rest obtained from reference TRBV28 and TRBJ2-7, is as follows: DVKVTQSSRYLVKRTGEKVFLECVQDMDHENMFWYRQDPGLGLRLIYFSYDVKMKEKGDIPEGYSVSREKKERFSLILESASTNQTSMYLCASSSTLAGGSYEQYFGPGTRLTVT.

On this clone: Other DNA sequences in this sample translate to the same CDR3. The chain couples TRBV18 to TRBJ2-1; TRBD2 aligns across 15 bases. V dropped 3 bases and J dropped 7; count of bases not matched to a gene: 1. From germline, CDR1 is KGHSH and CDR2 LQKENI. CDR3 length: 15 residues. The CDR3 reads CASSPGLAGGNEQFF. Written as DNA, the CDR3 is TGTGCCAGCTCACCCGGACTAGCGGGGGGGAATGAGCAGTTCTTC.

The genes are TRBV13 and TRBJ1-2, with 12 bases matching TRBD1. This CDR3 comprises 17 residues. Germline CDR1 PRHDT, CDR2 FYEKMQ (reference sequence). V was pared by 5 bases and J by 2 bases, with 9 bases of the junction left unmatched. The CDR3 reads CASSPQGQGALNYGYTF. The DNA for the CDR3 is TGTGCCAGCAGCCCCCAGGGACAGGGGGCTTTGAACTATGGCTACACCTTC.

The V gene is TRBV28, the J gene TRBJ2-7; 12 bases are shared with TRBD2. There are 12 residues in the CDR3. With 6 bases clipped from V and 7 bases from J, the junction kept 1 base outside the gene matches. Germline-derived CDR1 and CDR2 are MDHEN and SYDVKM. This CDR3 is CASSGLAGEQYF. The CDR3, as DNA: TGTGCCAGCAGCGGACTAGCGGGAGAGCAGTACTTC.

The V gene is TRBV27, the J gene TRBJ1-2, with TRBD1 matching 7 bases. The V gene end was trimmed by 5 bases and the J gene end by 4 bases; junction bases not matched to a gene: 10. Germline V gene sequence: CDR1 MNHEY, CDR2 SMNVEV (reference sequence). The CDR3 has 15 residues. CDR3 loop: CASSRGQSRIYGYTF. DNA for the CDR3: TGTGCCAGCAGTCGGGGACAGAGTCGGATCTATGGCTACACCTTC.

The chain joins TRBV5-1 to TRBJ2-5; 9 positions match TRBD2. CDR3 length: 14 residues. Losses at the gene ends were 4 bases for V and 4 bases for J; bases not matched to a gene: 5. Germline V gene sequence: CDR1 SGHRS, CDR2 YFSETQ. The CDR3 sequence: CASSIVAGVETQYF. DNA for the CDR3: TGCGCCAGCAGCATTGTAGCGGGGGTAGAGACCCAGTACTTC.

The chain joins TRBV27 to TRBJ1-1; 10 nucleotides match TRBD1. This CDR3 contains 15 residues. Germline trimming cut 5 bases from V and 11 bases from J; bases unmatched to any gene: 14. CDR1 MNHEY and CDR2 SMNVEV come from the germline V gene (reference sequence). The CDR3 spells CASSRTRTGGRVAFF. CDR3 nucleotide sequence: TGTGCCAGCAGTCGAACCCGGACAGGGGGGCGTGTTGCTTTCTTT.

This chain connects TRBV19 to TRBJ1-2; possible D gene TRBD1, 6 bases. This CDR3 contains 15 residues. Germline assignment: CDR1 LNHDA and CDR2 SQIVND (reference sequence). Trimming stripped 5 bases from V and 1 base from J, with 14 bases between. As DNA, the CDR3 is TGTGCCAGTAGTTCGAGGACAGTGATTAACTATGGCTACACCTTC. It codes for CASSSRTVINYGYTF.

The J gene is TRBJ2-7, the V gene TRBV28; 7 bases map to TRBD2. CDR3 length: 15 amino acids. The germline gives CDR1 MDHEN, CDR2 SYDVKM. The ends lost 4 bases at V and 4 bases at J; junction bases unmatched: 10. Here the CDR3 DNA reads TGTGCCAGCAGTTCCTTCGGGAGGATGACTTACGAGCAGTACTTC. Translating gives CASSSFGRMTYEQYF.

The chain uses TRBV14 and TRBJ1-2, with a possible D match to TRBD1 (5 bases). CDR1 SGHDN and CDR2 FVKESK come from the germline V gene. This CDR3 spans 12 amino acids. Deletions cut 2 bases from V and 8 bases from J, with 9 bases between. This CDR3 is CASSQWRGGYTF. CDR3 in DNA: TGTGCCAGCAGCCAATGGAGGGGCGGCTACACCTTC.

This sequence joins TRBV24-1 and TRBJ2-7, with TRBD2 matching 7 bases. This CDR3 region has 16 residues. The germline gives CDR1 KGHDR, CDR2 SFDVKD. J gave up 4 bases and V 2 bases, and 10 bases lay outside the gene matches. The CDR3 nucleotides read TGTGCCACCAGTGATTCCGCCCTAGGGCGGGGGTACGAGCAGTACTTC. Translating gives CATSDSALGRGYEQYF.

The chain joins TRBV7-3 to TRBJ2-2, with D tentatively TRBD1 (5 bases). Germline V gene data show CDR1 as SGHTA and CDR2 as FQGTGA. V was cut by 5 bases and J by 5 bases, with 12 bases left in between. The CDR3 is 14 residues long. CDR3 in DNA: TGTGCCAGCAGCCCTCCAGGGTATACCGGGGAGCTGTTTTTT. Residues: CASSPPGYTGELFF.

The CDR3, as DNA: TGTGCCAGCACCAGGAGGGGACAGGGTCTCGAAAAACTGTTTTTT. Translating it yields CASTRRGQGLEKLFF. The chain links TRBV6-5 to TRBJ1-4; TRBD1 matches 9 bases. Germline V gene sequence: CDR1 MNHEY, CDR2 SVGAGI. V shed 7 bases, J shed 8 bases, and the junction held 11 bases outside the gene matches. The CDR3 is 15 residues long.

The J gene is TRBJ2-5, the V gene TRBV19, with D possibly TRBD2 on 6 matching bases. The CDR3 contains 14 residues. V shed 7 bases and J shed 5 bases, with 17 bases lying between them. Germline values: CDR1 LNHDA, CDR2 SQIVND (reference sequence). In DNA, the CDR3 is TGTGCCAGTACCCGCTCTGGCGGGATGGAGACCCAGTACTTC. Translated, it gives CASTRSGGMETQYF.

The sample holds a few counts of this clone. This chain joins TRBV6-2 or TRBV6-3 and TRBJ2-1; no firm D call. V dropped 5 bases and J dropped 10 bases, with 15 bases sitting between them. There are 13 residues in the CDR3. Per the germline V gene, CDR1 is MNHEY and CDR2 is SVGEGT. The CDR3 coding sequence is TGTGCCAGCAGTGCGCCTCTAGGCATCGAGCAGTTCTTC. Translating it yields CASSAPLGIEQFF.